This TCR beta chain was obtained from a study of PD-L1 blockade in urothelial cancer. Turning to the study itself: Median T cell yield per blood sample was around 130,000 cells. Whole-study results and caveats: Durable benefit was linked to greater 3-week expansion of tumor-associated blood clones.

The length of the CDR3 is 15 residues. This clone turned up a few times. The antigen remains unidentified. Measured with immunoSEQ multiplex PCR; TCRdb has only the in-frame clones, and not every one. The data show some 48,000 clones, with around 85% seen just once and roughly 10% held by the top ten. Time point reported: peripheral blood 6 weeks after treatment start. The patients had locally advanced or metastatic urothelial carcinoma. Pretreatment sampling and on-treatment sampling together yielded between 1 and 8 samples for each patient. The sequencing used PBMCs, collected around atezolizumab (anti-PD-L1) treatment. The origin of this receptor is a man in his sixties with urothelial cancer. V gene TRBV1 combines with J gene TRBJ1-5; TRBD1 was called by the table and not checked on the DNA. TRBV1 is a pseudogene segment. CDR3 sequence (DNA): TGCACCAGCAGCTGGGACAGGAGGTTTGGTCAGCCCCAGCATTTT. Encoded protein: CTSSWDRRFGQPQHF.